The rows below give T cell receptor beta chains drawn from one sample of a study of T cell responses to AZD1222 COVID-19 vaccine. Produced via immunoSEQ multiplex PCR; TCRdb's table is partial and in-frame only. This sample has approximately 180,000 clones, with around 89% found just once. The material sequenced was peripheral blood, taken on day 0 of AZD1222 vaccination. The receptors shown here come from an adult in good health. CDR3s include the opening cysteine and the closing phenylalanine or tryptophan. A D gene is named only where the DNA matches it firmly. The listing skips clone size in some rows; elsewhere it reads once, few, many or a size class.

v_call,clone_size,d_call,j_call,cdr3_nt,cdr3_aa
TRBV4-2,-,-,TRBJ2-1,TGTGCCAGCAGCCAAGATCCCAAAAATGAGCAGTTCTTC,CASSQDPKNEQFF
TRBV11-2,-,-,TRBJ2-4,TGTGCCAGCAGCCCGACCGGGGGCAGGGACATTCAGTACTTC,CASSPTGGRDIQYF
TRBV28,-,-,TRBJ1-1,TGTGCCAGCGGGGGCGTCATGAACACTGAAGCTTTCTTT,CASGGVMNTEAFF
TRBV10-3,-,-,TRBJ1-5,TGTGCCATCAGTGACGAGGGTTCGAGACAGCCCCAGCATTTT,CAISDEGSRQPQHF
TRBV5-1,-,-,TRBJ2-7,TGCGCCAGCAGCTTGGGTGGGGCAGCCTACGAGCAGTACTTC,CASSLGGAAYEQYF
TRBV28,once,-,TRBJ1-5,TGTGCCAGCAGAAGCGGGGCGATTTATAGCAATCAGCCCCAGCATTTT,CASRSGAIYSNQPQHF
TRBV7-9,-,-,TRBJ2-5,TGTGCCAGCAGCTTAGATGGGACGGCTCAAGAGACCCAGTACTTC,CASSLDGTAQETQYF
TRBV3-1/TRBV3-2,-,-,TRBJ1-1,TGTGCCAGCAGCCAAGGGGGGGCAGGGAACACTGAAGCTTTCTTT,CASSQGGAGNTEAFF
TRBV5-6,-,-,TRBJ2-3,TGTGCCAGCACCGAACGAGCCTTTAGCACAGATACGCAGTATTTT,CASTERAFSTDTQYF
TRBV7-6,-,-,TRBJ2-2,TGTGCCAGCAGCTTCGCTCTTCGGGGAAATCCCGGGGAGCTGTTTTTT,CASSFALRGNPGELFF
TRBV4-2,-,-,TRBJ2-7,TGTGCCAGCAGCCAAGAGGGACTCCTTTCGCGCGGACACTACGAGCAGTACTTC,CASSQEGLLSRGHYEQYF
TRBV19,-,-,TRBJ2-3,TGTGCCAGTAGTATAATCGGGACTTCTAGCACAGATACGCAGTATTTT,CASSIIGTSSTDTQYF
TRBV6-5,-,-,TRBJ1-6,TGTGCCAGCAGTTACACCGGGGACTATAATTCACCCCTCCACTTT,CASSYTGDYNSPLHF
TRBV27,-,-,TRBJ1-2,TGTGCCAGCAGTCCCCTGTCGCAGCGGAGGATTCATGGCTACACCTTC,CASSPLSQRRIHGYTF
TRBV28,few,-,TRBJ1-2,TGTGCCAGCAGTTCCACCCCGGGCTATGGCTACACCTTC,CASSSTPGYGYTF
TRBV21-1,-,-,TRBJ2-1,TGTGCCAGCAGCAAAGAACGGCTAGCGGGAGGAAGCTCCTACAATGAGCAGTTCTTC,CASSKERLAGGSSYNEQFF
TRBV29-1,-,TRBD2,TRBJ2-1,TGCAGCGTTGCAGGTGAACCGGGACTAGGCCACAATGAGCAGTTCTTC,CSVAGEPGLGHNEQFF
TRBV18,-,TRBD1,TRBJ1-4,TGTGCCAGCTCACCCGACAGGGGGCTTGAAAAACTGTTTTTT,CASSPDRGLEKLFF
TRBV7-2,-,-,TRBJ1-2,TGTGCCAGTGGGGAAGGGGGGCTTCAAGCTAACTATGGCTACACCTTC,CASGEGGLQANYGYTF
TRBV2,-,-,TRBJ2-5,TGTGCCAGCAGTGAAGACAGGGTCGGTGAGACCCAGTACTTC,CASSEDRVGETQYF
TRBV7-6,-,-,TRBJ1-3,TGTGCCAGCAGCTTTTACAGCCTAGGCTCTGGAAACACCATATATTTT,CASSFYSLGSGNTIYF
TRBV7-9,-,-,TRBJ1-6,TGTGCCAGCAGCTTAGTCGGGGGGGGAAATTCACCCCTCCACTTT,CASSLVGGGNSPLHF
TRBV24-1,once,TRBD1,TRBJ2-1,TGTGCCACCAGACGTGGGACAGGGGGGAGTTATGAGCAGTTCTTC,CATRRGTGGSYEQFF
TRBV19,few,-,TRBJ2-2,TGTGCCAGTGCAACGACTCAACTGAACACCGGGGAGCTGTTTTTT,CASATTQLNTGELFF
TRBV6-5,-,TRBD1,TRBJ1-2,TGTGCCAGCAGGACAGGGGGCGATGACTATGGCTACACCTTC,CASRTGGDDYGYTF
TRBV18,-,-,TRBJ1-4,TGTGCCAGCTCACCAGGGACCGCAACTAATGAAAAACTGTTTTTT,CASSPGTATNEKLFF
TRBV25-1,-,-,TRBJ1-6,TGTGCCAGCAGTGGAGGGAGTTGGGGCAAAAGAGTTGGTTCACCCCTCCACTTT,CASSGGSWGKRVGSPLHF
TRBV28,-,TRBD2,TRBJ2-1,TGTGCCAGCAGCGAGACTAGCGGGAACAATGAGCAGTTCTTC,CASSETSGNNEQFF
TRBV7-2,once,-,TRBJ2-7,TGTGCCAGCAGCTACACCCCCCAGGCGGGACTCGAGCAGTACTTC,CASSYTPQAGLEQYF
TRBV2,-,-,TRBJ1-2,TGTGCCAGCAGTGAAGTCCTGGTTAGTGGCTACACCTTC,CASSEVLVSGYTF
TRBV6-5,-,-,TRBJ1-5,TGTGCCACCACCTGGGAGAGTAGCAATCAGCCCCAGCATTTT,CATTWESSNQPQHF
TRBV4-2,-,-,TRBJ1-2,TGTGCCAGCAGCCTCCAAAGCCCGTCCACATCACCCTACACCTTC,CASSLQSPSTSPYTF